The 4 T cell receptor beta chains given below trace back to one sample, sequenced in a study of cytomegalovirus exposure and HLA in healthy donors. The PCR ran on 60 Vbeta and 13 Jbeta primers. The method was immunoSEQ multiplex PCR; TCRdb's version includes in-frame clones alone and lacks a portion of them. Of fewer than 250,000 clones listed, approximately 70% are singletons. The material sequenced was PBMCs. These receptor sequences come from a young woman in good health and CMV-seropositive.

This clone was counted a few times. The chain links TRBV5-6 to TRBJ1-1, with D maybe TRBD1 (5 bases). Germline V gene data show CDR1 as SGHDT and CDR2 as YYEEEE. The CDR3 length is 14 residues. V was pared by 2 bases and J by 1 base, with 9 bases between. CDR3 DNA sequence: TGTGCCAGCAGCTTTGATGGGGCGAACACTGAAGCTTTCTTT. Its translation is CASSFDGANTEAFF. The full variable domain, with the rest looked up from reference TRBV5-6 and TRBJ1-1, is DAGVTQSPTHLIKTRGQQVTLRCSPKSGHDTVSWYQQALGQGPQFIFQYYEEEERQRGNFPDRFSGHQFPNYSSELNVNALLLGDSALYLCASSFDGANTEAFFGQGTRLTVV.

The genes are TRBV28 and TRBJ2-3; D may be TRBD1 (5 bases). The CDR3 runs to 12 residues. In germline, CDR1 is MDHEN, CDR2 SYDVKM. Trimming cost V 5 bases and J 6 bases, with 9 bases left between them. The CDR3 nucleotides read TGTGCCAGCAGTGAGTACAGGGATACGCAGTATTTT. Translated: CASSEYRDTQYF.

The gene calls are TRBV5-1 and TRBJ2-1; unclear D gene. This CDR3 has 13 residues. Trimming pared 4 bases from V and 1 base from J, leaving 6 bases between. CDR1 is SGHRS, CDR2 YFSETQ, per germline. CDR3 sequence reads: CASSLQSYNEQFF. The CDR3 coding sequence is TGCGCCAGCAGCCTTCAGTCCTACAATGAGCAGTTCTTC.

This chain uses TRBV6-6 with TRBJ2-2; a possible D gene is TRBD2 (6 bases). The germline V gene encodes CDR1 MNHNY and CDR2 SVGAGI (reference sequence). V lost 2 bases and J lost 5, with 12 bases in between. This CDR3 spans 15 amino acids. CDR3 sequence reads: CASSYGGARTGELFF. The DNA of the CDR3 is TGTGCCAGCAGTTACGGCGGGGCCAGGACCGGGGAGCTGTTTTTT.